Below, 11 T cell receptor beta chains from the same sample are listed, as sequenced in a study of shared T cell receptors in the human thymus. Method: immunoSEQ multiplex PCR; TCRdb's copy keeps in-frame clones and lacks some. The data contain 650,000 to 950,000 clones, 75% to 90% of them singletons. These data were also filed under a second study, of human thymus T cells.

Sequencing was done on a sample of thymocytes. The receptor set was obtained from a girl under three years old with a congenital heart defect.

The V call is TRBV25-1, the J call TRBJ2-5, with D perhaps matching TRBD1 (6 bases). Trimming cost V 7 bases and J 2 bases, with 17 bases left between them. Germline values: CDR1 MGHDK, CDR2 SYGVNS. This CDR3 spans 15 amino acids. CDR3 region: CASMPPGQQQETQYF. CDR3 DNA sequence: TGTGCCAGCATGCCTCCCGGACAGCAACAAGAGACCCAGTACTTC.

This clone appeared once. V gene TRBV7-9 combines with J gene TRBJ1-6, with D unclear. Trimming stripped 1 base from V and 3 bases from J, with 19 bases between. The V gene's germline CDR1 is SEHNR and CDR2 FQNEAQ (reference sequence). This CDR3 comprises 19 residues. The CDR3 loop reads CASSLGSITQNDYNSPLHF. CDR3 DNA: TGTGCCAGCAGCTTAGGGTCGATTACCCAGAACGACTATAATTCACCCCTCCACTTT.

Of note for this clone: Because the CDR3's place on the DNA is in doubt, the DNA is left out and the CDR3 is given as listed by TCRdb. This chain's CDR3 is CASSWGGGAIYF. This sequence joins TRBV7-9 and TRBJ2-5; the DNA was not used to check the table's D call, TRBD2. Germline-derived CDR1 and CDR2 are SEHNR and FQNEAQ (reference sequence). The CDR3 length equals 12 residues, ends included.

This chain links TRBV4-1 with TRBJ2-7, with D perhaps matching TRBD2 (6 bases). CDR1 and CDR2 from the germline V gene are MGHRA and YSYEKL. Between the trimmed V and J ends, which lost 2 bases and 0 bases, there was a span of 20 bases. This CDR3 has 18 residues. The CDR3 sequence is CASSQNLECGLNSYEQYF. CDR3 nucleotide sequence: TGCGCCAGCAGCCAAAACCTTGAGTGTGGACTAAACTCCTACGAGCAGTACTTC.

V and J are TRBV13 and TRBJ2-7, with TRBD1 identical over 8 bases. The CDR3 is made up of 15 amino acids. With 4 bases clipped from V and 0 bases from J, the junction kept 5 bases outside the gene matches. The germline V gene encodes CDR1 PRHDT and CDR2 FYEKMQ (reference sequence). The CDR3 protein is CASSSGTGDSYEQYF. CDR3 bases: TGTGCCAGCAGCTCGGGGACAGGTGACTCCTACGAGCAGTACTTC.

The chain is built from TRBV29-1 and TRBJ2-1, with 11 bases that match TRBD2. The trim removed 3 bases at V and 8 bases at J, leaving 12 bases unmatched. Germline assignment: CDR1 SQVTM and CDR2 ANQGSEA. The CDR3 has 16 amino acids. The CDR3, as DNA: TGCAGCGTTGACCCGTATTCTAGCGGGGGGACGCATGAGCAGTTCTTC. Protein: CSVDPYSSGGTHEQFF.

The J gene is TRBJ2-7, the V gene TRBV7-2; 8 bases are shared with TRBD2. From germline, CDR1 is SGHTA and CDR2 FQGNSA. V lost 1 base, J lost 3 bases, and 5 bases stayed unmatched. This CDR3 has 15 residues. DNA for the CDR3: TGTGCCAGCAGCTTAGGGGTAGCGGGGAGCTACGAGCAGTACTTC. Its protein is CASSLGVAGSYEQYF.

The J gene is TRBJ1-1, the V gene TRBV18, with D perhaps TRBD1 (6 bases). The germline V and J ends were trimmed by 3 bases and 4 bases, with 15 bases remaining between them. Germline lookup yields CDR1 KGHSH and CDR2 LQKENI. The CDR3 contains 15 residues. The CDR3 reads CASSPGSGVGTEAFF. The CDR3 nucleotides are TGTGCCAGCTCACCCGGTTCAGGGGTAGGCACTGAAGCTTTCTTT.

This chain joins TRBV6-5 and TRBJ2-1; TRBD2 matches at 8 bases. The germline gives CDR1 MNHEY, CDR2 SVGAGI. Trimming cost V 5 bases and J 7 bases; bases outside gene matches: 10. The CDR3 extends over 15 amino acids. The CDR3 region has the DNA TGTGCCAGCAGTGGACCGGGGGGGGCGAGGAATGAGCAGTTCTTC. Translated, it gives CASSGPGGARNEQFF.

The CDR3 coding sequence is TGCGCCAGCAGCCAAGATTGGTGGGGGCCCTCCTACGAGCAGTACTTC. Protein product: CASSQDWWGPSYEQYF. The rearrangement joins TRBV4-3 to TRBJ2-7; the D gene is possibly TRBD1 (6 bases). Germline assignment: CDR1 LGHNA and CDR2 YSLEER. The CDR3 extends over 16 amino acids. V lost 0 bases and J 0 bases, leaving 12 bases between the germline ends.

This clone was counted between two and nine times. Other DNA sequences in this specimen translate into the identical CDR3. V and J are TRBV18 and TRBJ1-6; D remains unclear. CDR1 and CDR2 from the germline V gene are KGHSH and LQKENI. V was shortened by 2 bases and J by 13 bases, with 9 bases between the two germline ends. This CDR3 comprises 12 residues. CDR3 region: CASSPGLPPLHF. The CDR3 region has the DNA TGTGCCAGCTCACCAGGTCTACCCCCCCTCCACTTT. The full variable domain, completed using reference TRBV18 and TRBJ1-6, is NAGVMQNPRHLVRRRGQEARLRCSPMKGHSHVYWYRQLPEEGLKFMVYLQKENIIDESGMPKERFSAEFPKEGPSILRIQQVVRGDSAAYFCASSPGLPPLHFGNGTRLTVT.